This TCR beta chain is drawn from a study of human T cells and chemical hapten exposure. Looked up from germline, CDR1 is DFQATT and CDR2 is SNEGSKA (reference sequence). V trimming: 5 bases; J trimming: 8 bases; junction bases outside the gene matches: 8. This CDR3 is 14 amino acids long. The time point here: pre-sensitization, week 0. The sample's treatment: therapeutic diphenylcyclopropenone sensitization with weekly scalp DPC. Blood draws came before every patch-test application. MiXCR was run by TCRdb on the RACE reads, yielding one entry per CDR3 protein. The data contain 300,000 to 450,000 distinct CDR3 sequences, roughly 4.6% of them seen just once; the ten biggest clones take up just over 2.5%.

This sequence originates from a woman aged 45-60 years with alopecia areata. Some clones in this sample may be carry-over from other donors' samples. Here the sequenced sample was whole blood, taken in connection with sensitization to the hapten diphenylcyclopropenone (DPC). The chain couples TRBV20-1 to TRBJ2-1; 11 nucleotides agree with TRBD1. This chain's CDR3 is CSAVPGQGGHEQFF. CDR3 DNA: TGCAGTGCTGTTCCGGGACAGGGGGGTCATGAGCAGTTCTTC.